The 10 T cell receptor beta chains in this list originate from one sample, sequenced in a study of human T cells and chemical hapten exposure. TCRdb analysed the RACE reads with MiXCR anew, one entry per CDR3 protein. The repertoire holds tens of thousands of distinct CDR3 sequences, with 10% to 15% as singletons. The sample's time point: patch test 3, about 24 weeks after DPC sensitization. Described treatment: therapeutic diphenylcyclopropenone sensitization with weekly scalp DPC. The sequenced sample was whole blood, obtained in connection with sensitization to the hapten diphenylcyclopropenone (DPC). The receptors derive from a woman in her forties or fifties with alopecia areata. Some clones in this sample may be carry-over from other donors' samples.

This clonotype was seen a few times. The chain recombines TRBV19 with TRBJ2-2; D is undetermined. This CDR3 region has 13 residues. Germline-derived CDR1 and CDR2 are LNHDA and SQIVND (reference sequence). V was cut by 6 bases and J by 3 bases, with 8 bases left in between. The CDR3 here is CASRDEYTGELFF. For the CDR3, the DNA is TGTGCCAGTAGGGACGAATACACCGGGGAGCTGTTTTTT.

This clonotype occurred many times. The V gene is TRBV6-2 or TRBV6-3, the J gene TRBJ2-1, with D hard to call. Looked up from germline, CDR1 is MNHEY and CDR2 is SVGEGT. The germline V and J ends were trimmed by 0 bases and 11 bases, with 14 bases remaining between them. The CDR3 totals 14 residues. The CDR3 region is CASSYSVPAFKQFF. The CDR3 bases are TGTGCCAGCAGTTACTCGGTTCCTGCCTTTAAGCAGTTCTTC.

The chain employs TRBV5-1 and TRBJ2-7, with D unresolved. Germline CDR1 is SGHRS and CDR2 is YFSETQ. CDR3 size: 14 residues. The V end was cut by 0 bases, the J end by 2 bases, with 9 bases between. Written as DNA, the CDR3 is TGCGCCAGCAGCTTGGCCCCGCAACCCTACGAGCAGTACTTC. It is translated as CASSLAPQPYEQYF.

At least ten counts were recorded for this clonotype. The chain has TRBV13 and TRBJ1-1; perhaps TRBD1 as D (5 bases). V was cut by 6 bases and J by 4 bases, with 12 bases left in between. Germline CDR1 reads PRHDT; CDR2 reads FYEKMQ (reference sequence). This CDR3 region has 13 residues. The CDR3 sequence is CASRERGLTEAFF. In DNA, the CDR3 is TGTGCCAGCAGGGAAAGGGGTCTCACTGAAGCTTTCTTT. Complete variable domain (other parts from reference TRBV13 and TRBJ1-1): AAGVIQSPRHLIKEKRETATLKCYPIPRHDTVYWYQQGPGQDPQFLISFYEKMQSDKGSIPDRFSAQQFSDYHSELNMSSLELGDSALYFCASRERGLTEAFFGQGTRLTVV.

This clonotype has more than one count but fewer than ten. This sequence joins TRBV11-2 and TRBJ2-2; 7 bases agree with TRBD1. This CDR3 has 15 amino acids. CDR1 and CDR2 (germline): SGHAT, FQNNGV. The V segment lost 5 bases and the J segment 1 base; nucleotides outside the gene matches: 4. CDR3 DNA sequence: TGTGCCAGCAGCGCCTGGACAGGGAACACCGGGGAGCTGTTTTTT. This sequence encodes CASSAWTGNTGELFF.

This clonotype was observed a few times. The chain is built from TRBV5-1 and TRBJ2-1; TRBD2 agrees at 9 bases. CDR1 SGHRS and CDR2 YFSETQ come from the germline V gene. Trimming cost V 2 bases and J 8 bases; bases outside gene matches: 8. There are 15 residues in the CDR3. The CDR3 sequence: CASSFLGGRVHEQFF. DNA of the CDR3: TGCGCCAGCAGCTTCTTGGGCGGGAGGGTGCATGAGCAGTTCTTC.

V is TRBV5-1 and J is TRBJ1-1, with D unresolved. V was pared by 0 bases and J by 2 bases, with 8 bases between. The germline V gene has CDR1 SGHRS and CDR2 YFSETQ. The CDR3 has 14 residues. CDR3 loop: CASSLVAANTEAFF. The CDR3 coding sequence is TGCGCCAGCAGCTTGGTTGCAGCCAACACTGAAGCTTTCTTT.

This clonotype came up a few times. The rearrangement uses TRBV11-2 and TRBJ2-3; D is perhaps TRBD1 or TRBD2 (5 bases each). The CDR3 is 15 residues long. V lost 5 bases and J lost 2, with 14 bases in between. Germline V gene lookup returns CDR1 SGHAT and CDR2 FQNNGV. CDR3: CASSRDGGYTDTQYF. CDR3 nucleotide sequence: TGTGCCAGCAGCCGGGACGGTGGATACACAGATACGCAGTATTTT.

The chain couples TRBV20-1 to TRBJ1-2; maybe TRBD1 (5 bases). The CDR3 contains 14 residues. The V end lost 6 bases, the J end lost 4 bases, and 18 bases lay between the germline ends. Germline loops: CDR1 DFQATT, CDR2 SNEGSKA (reference sequence). CDR3 sequence reads: CSAVQRQKPYGYTF. The CDR3, as DNA: TGCAGTGCCGTCCAACGACAGAAACCCTATGGCTACACCTTC.

At least ten counts were recorded for this clonotype. The chain recombines TRBV20-1 with TRBJ2-1; D is perhaps TRBD2 (6 bases). CDR3 length: 12 residues. Germline CDR1 reads DFQATT; CDR2 reads SNEGSKA (reference sequence). DNA for the CDR3: TGCTTACCCTCGGTAGCGGACAATGAGCAGTTCTTC. It encodes CLPSVADNEQFF.